This T cell receptor (beta chain) was captured in a study of sequential checkpoint blockade in melanoma (dated by TCRdb to the late 2010s). Study-wide context: Using 1:1 randomization, the trial assigned patients either to first-line nivolumab followed by ipilimumab (arm A) or to ipilimumab followed by nivolumab (arm B). Maintenance nivolumab was given following each of the two trial sequences. The same lesion was the source of roughly 80% of the matched pre- and post-treatment tumor biopsy pairs. Matched tumor biopsies were taken from approximately 20 patients before treatment and at week 13, after single-agent nivolumab (arm A) or ipilimumab (arm B). TCRbeta immunosequencing was performed on DNA from roughly 90 pretreatment melanoma tumor samples.

The label giving this sample's treatment or condition can be read as: randomized to nivolumab then ipilimumab (arm A) or the reverse (arm B). None of the patients in the trial had previously been given DNA-damaging chemotherapy. The samples were obtained from melanoma patients enrolled in CheckMate 064, an open-label, randomized phase II trial testing sequential checkpoint blockade. Tumor TCR sequencing used genomic DNA from formalin-fixed paraffin-embedded (FFPE) tissue samples. To note about this clone: Its antigen has not been determined. One base away there is no much larger clone; base qualities are not given.

V is reduced by 2 bases and J by 0 bases, leaving a spacing of 17 bases between them. CDR1 and CDR2 are read off the germline V gene as SGDLS and YYNGEE. The CDR3 spans 18 residues, from the cysteine through the phenylalanine. The sequence is cut down to CDR3 DNA, 54 bases in frame from base 1. What the research found in general, with its limitations: PD-L1 staining and CD8+ T-cell counts correlated with tumor T-cell fraction and clonality, whereas mutational load did not. Small sample sizes and reduced statistical power limited the analyses of tumor T-cell fraction within each arm. Among patients in the nivolumab-first arm (arm A), tumor TIL clonality before treatment was associated with response (P = .04). The response-prediction model combining TCR metrics and mutation burden needs validation in larger, independent patient cohorts. Patients with increases in tumor T-cell fraction and clonality by week 13 were approximately 30 times more likely to achieve clinical benefit.

TCRbeta CDR3 regions were immunosequenced from genomic DNA with the immunoSEQ Assay. Genomic DNA was amplified by bias-controlled multiplex PCR before high-throughput sequencing. Per the original workflow: To quantify the absolute abundance of each unique TCRbeta CDR3 region, the sequences were collapsed and filtered. Clonality, defined as 1 minus Pielou's evenness, was calculated using only productive rearrangements. To compute tumor T-cell fraction, TCRbeta template counts were normalized to usable DNA, with usable DNA estimated from several housekeeping genes. A previously published method was used to identify clones whose frequencies were significantly greater in on-treatment samples than in baseline samples. This is the immuneACCESS table as TCRdb keeps it, with only in-frame sequences that have V and J called. A part of the clones is gone; compared with another copy, unresolved V genes explain less than half, and the rest is unexplained. V, J and clone size derive from that table, while D and trimming were established from the DNA sequence. Recorded for this sample are 5,100 or so clones; 25% to 30% of them occurred a single time. The ten largest account for 20% to 25% of the sample.

The sequence is built from TRBV9 and TRBJ2-2; the D gene is possibly TRBD1, with 5 bases matching. Sequencing was performed on tumor tissue (inferred from file names), taken from a patient given nivolumab and ipilimumab in sequence. The receptor was derived from a human donor with melanoma. The DNA sequence is as follows: TGTGCCAGCAGCGTGGACATAAGACAGTTCGCGAACACCGGGGAGCTGTTTTTT. Protein translation: CASSVDIRQFANTGELFF.